The source of this TCR beta chain is a study of response to subunit inactivated influenza vaccine. Overall study findings and caveats: Authors suggested that a seasonal influenza vaccination recruits few new T cells each time.

Each CDR3 protein is one row after TCRdb ran MiXCR on the RT-PCR reads. The sample records 590,000 or so distinct CDR3 sequences, around 13% being singletons. About this clonotype itself: Antigen: not known.

The clonotype was recovered from a middle-aged man who received an inactivated influenza vaccine. The starting material was PBMCs from blood, obtained less than 15 days before vaccination.

The CDR3: CASSFWGRNQPQHF. The CDR3 nucleotides read TGTGCCAGCAGCTTTTGGGGTCGCAATCAGCCCCAGCATTTT. The rearrangement uses TRBV7-2 and TRBJ1-5; D is undetermined. CDR1 and CDR2 (germline): SGHTA, FQGNSA. The CDR3 spans 14 residues. The V and J ends lost 3 bases and 2 bases respectively, with 8 bases between them.